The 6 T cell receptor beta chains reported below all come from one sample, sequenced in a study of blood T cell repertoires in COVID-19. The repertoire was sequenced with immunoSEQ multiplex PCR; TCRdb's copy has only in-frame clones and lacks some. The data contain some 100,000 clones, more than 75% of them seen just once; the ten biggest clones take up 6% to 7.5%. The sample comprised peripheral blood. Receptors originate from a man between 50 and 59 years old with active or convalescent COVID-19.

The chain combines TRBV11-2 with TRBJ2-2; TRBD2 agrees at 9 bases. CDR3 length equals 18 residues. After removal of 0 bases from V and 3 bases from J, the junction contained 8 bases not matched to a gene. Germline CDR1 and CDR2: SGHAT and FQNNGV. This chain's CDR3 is CASSLDYWTSDYTGELFF. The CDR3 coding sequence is TGTGCCAGCAGCTTAGATTACTGGACTAGCGATTACACCGGGGAGCTGTTTTTT.

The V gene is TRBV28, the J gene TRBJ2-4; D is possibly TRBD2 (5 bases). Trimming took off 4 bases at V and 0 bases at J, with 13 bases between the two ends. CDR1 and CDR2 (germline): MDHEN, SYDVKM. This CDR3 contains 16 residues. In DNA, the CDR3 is TGTGCCAGCAGTTCTTCAGGACGGGGAGCCAAAAACATTCAGTACTTC. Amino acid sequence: CASSSSGRGAKNIQYF.

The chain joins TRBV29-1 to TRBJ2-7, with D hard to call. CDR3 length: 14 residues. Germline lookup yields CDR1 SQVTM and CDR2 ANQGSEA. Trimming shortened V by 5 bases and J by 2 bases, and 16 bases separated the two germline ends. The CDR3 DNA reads TGCAGCGTTAGCCCGCCAGGCAGGCCCTACGAGCAGTACTTC. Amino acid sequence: CSVSPPGRPYEQYF.

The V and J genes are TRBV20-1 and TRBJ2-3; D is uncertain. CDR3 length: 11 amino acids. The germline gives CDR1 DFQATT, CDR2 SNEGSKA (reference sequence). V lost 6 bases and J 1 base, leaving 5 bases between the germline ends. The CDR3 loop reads CSAPGTDTQYF. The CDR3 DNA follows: TGCAGTGCCCCCGGCACAGATACGCAGTATTTT.

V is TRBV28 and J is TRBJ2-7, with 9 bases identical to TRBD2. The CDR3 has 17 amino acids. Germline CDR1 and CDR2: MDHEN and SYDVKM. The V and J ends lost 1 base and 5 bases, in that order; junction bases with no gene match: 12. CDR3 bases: TGTGCCAGCAGTTTATTCGGGACTAGCTACATTCGGAACGAGCAGTACTTC. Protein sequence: CASSLFGTSYIRNEQYF.

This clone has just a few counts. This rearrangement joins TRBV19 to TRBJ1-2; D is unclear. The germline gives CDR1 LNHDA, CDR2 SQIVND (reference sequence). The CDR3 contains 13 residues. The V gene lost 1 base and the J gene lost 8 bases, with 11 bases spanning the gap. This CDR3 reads CASSIGETRGYTF. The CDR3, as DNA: TGTGCCAGTAGTATAGGGGAGACTCGGGGCTACACCTTC.